The sequence of this T cell receptor beta chain was determined in a study of blood T cell repertoires in COVID-19. The length of the CDR3 is 14 residues. Trimming stripped 8 bases from V and 1 base from J, with 12 bases between. In germline, CDR1 is SNHLY, CDR2 FYNNEI. Assay used: immunoSEQ multiplex PCR; TCRdb lists only in-frame clones, some missing. The sample lists approximately 160,000 clones; over 80% were seen once. The sample taken for sequencing was peripheral blood. The receptor comes from a woman aged 80 or over with active or convalescent COVID-19. The chain links TRBV2 to TRBJ1-5, with D maybe TRBD1 (5 bases). The CDR3 is CASGARLSNQPQHF. The CDR3 DNA follows: TGTGCCAGCGGGGCGCGGCTAAGCAATCAGCCCCAGCATTTT.